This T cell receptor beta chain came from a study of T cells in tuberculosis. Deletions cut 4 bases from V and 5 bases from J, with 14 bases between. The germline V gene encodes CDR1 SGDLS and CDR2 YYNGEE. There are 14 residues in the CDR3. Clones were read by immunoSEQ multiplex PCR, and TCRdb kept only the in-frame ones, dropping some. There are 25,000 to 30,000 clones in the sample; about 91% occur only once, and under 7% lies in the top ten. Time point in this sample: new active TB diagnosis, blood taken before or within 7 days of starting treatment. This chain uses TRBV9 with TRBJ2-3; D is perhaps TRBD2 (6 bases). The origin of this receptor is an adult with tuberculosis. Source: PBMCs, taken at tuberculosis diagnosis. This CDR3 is CASSSSGSIDTQYF. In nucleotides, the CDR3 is TGTGCCAGCAGCTCCAGCGGGTCCATAGATACGCAGTATTTT.